This TCR beta chain was retrieved from a study of blood T cell repertoires in COVID-19 (dated by TCRdb to the early 2020s). About the full investigation: The collaborator samples originated in the United States, Italy and Spain and spanned the acute and convalescent phases of COVID-19. The prospective study material was composed of cDNA or gDNA derived from T cells, B-cell-depleted T cells, or PBMCs. The dataset comprised deeply sampled blood TCRbeta repertoires from subjects exposed to, actively infected with, or recovered from COVID-19. The repertoires were made available in a free public database intended to serve as a resource for research on the immune response to SARS-CoV-2. Samples came from the ongoing ImmuneRACE study (first 160 participants) plus 1,254 subjects from 6 global collaborators. The sample metadata nearly always contained a de-identified subject ID, COVID-19 status, age in years and sex. Where available, HLA class I and class II types were taken from metadata supplied by the sample provider and were not determined by assay-based typing. The paper's findings and limits, for the study overall: Clinical and demographic metadata were provided uncurated, with the amount varying by source and participant.

TCRbeta CDR3 regions were amplified from genomic DNA by means of the immunoSEQ Assay, a bias-controlled multiplex PCR. Per the authors' processing: Nucleated cell counts per sample were estimated from amplification of reference gene primers within the assay. To quantify the absolute abundance of each unique TCRbeta CDR3 rearrangement, sequence reads were collapsed and filtered. For each sample, productive Simpson clonality was calculated as the square root of Simpson's diversity index across productive rearrangements. TCRdb retrieved this table from immuneACCESS and kept in-frame rearrangements only. Not all clones are present; in checked studies, unresolved V genes account for under half, and no reason is known for the remainder. That table gives V, J and clone size, and the DNA gave D and trimming. Across this sample there are 150,000 or so clones, with 87% seen only once. The top ten constitute approximately 6.2% of the sample.

Collaborating institutions collected whole blood in K2EDTA tubes following their own protocols. For TCRbeta analysis, collaborators shipped samples as frozen whole blood, isolated PBMCs, or DNA extracted from either of those sample types. From the cysteine through the phenylalanine, the CDR3 covers 14 amino acids. The DNA shown is the 42-base CDR3, in frame from base 1. The germline V gene yields KGHDR for CDR1 and SFDVKD for CDR2. V loses 3 bases, J loses 0 bases, and the germline ends lie 7 bases apart. Comment on this clone: Its antigen is still unknown. Nothing much larger sits one base from this clone, and base qualities are not available.

Sequenced material: peripheral blood. The chain is made from TRBV24-1 and TRBJ2-5; TRBD1 is a possible D gene, resting on 5 matching bases. The sequence was collected from a man at least 80 years old with acute or convalescent COVID-19. The CDR3 corresponds to CATSDNRYQETQYF. The sequence in DNA is TGTGCCACCAGTGATAACAGGTACCAAGAGACCCAGTACTTC.